This TCR beta chain derives from a study of cytomegalovirus exposure and HLA in healthy donors. The PCR was carried out with 60 Vbeta primers and 13 Jbeta primers. Produced via immunoSEQ multiplex PCR; TCRdb's table is partial and in-frame only. The sample has about 150,000 clones, 77% seen once; the top ten hold roughly 1.4%. Between the trimmed V and J ends, which lost 5 bases and 5 bases, there was a span of 13 bases. CDR3 size: 13 residues. Germline loops: CDR1 SGHRS, CDR2 YFSETQ. This chain joins TRBV5-1 and TRBJ2-5; TRBD2 might be the D (6 bases). The sequence came from a woman in her twenties or thirties in good health and CMV-seronegative. The material sequenced was PBMCs. Here the CDR3 reads CASRRDLAETQYF. CDR3 coding DNA: TGCGCCAGCAGGAGGGATCTAGCGGAGACCCAGTACTTC.